This T cell receptor (beta chain) is drawn from a study of blood T cells in healthy people across ages. Points from the study as a whole: Naive CD4+ cell counts and diversity both ran higher in long-lived than in aged donors. A roughly linear age-dependent decrease characterized TCR beta diversity per million T cells.

With a J-beta primer mix and a sample-barcoded 5' primer, a second PCR ran about 7 to 12 cycles. No fewer than 3 million CDR3-containing paired-end reads came from each sample. TCRdb reanalysed the 5' RACE reads using MiXCR and keeps one entry per CDR3 protein. The table lists about 290,000 distinct CDR3 sequences, around 29% of them singletons. The ends were cut back, 3 bases at V and 3 bases at J, with 14 bases in the middle. The CDR3 sequence is 15 residues long. Germline loops: CDR1 SGHTA, CDR2 FQGNSA. Concerning this clonotype itself: Antigen unknown.

V is TRBV7-2 and J is TRBJ1-2; D remains unclear. Sequenced material: blood. This sequence originates from a woman in her 70s in good health. CDR3 region: CASSFGSLGDYGYTF. CDR3 coding DNA: TGTGCCAGCAGCTTTGGTTCGTTGGGAGACTATGGCTACACCTTC.